One T cell receptor (beta chain) is described in this entry. Its antigen is as yet unknown. These data are taken from a study of regulatory T cells in long-lasting Graves disease. Background on the study: Antithyroid drugs had been taken under 3 months by newly diagnosed Graves' patients. Whole-study results and caveats: Sharing of public clonotypes was greater in persistent patients (around 3,000) than in new patients (around 1,000).

With iRepertoire HTBI primers and Arm-PCR of CDR3 regions, TCR beta libraries were built. Original data processing: Identification of gene segments yielded 60 or so TRBV and 14 to 15 TRBJ across samples. TCRdb analysed the multiplex PCR reads with MiXCR anew, one entry per CDR3 protein. Here the V and J calls rest on TCRdb's processing, not on the authors' analysis. The sample includes around 480,000 distinct CDR3 sequences, around 16% seen only once; the top ten take around 25%. Noted time point: newly diagnosed GD, antithyroid drugs for less than 3 months. Following extraction of RNA from PBMCs, that RNA was used to make the TCR library. The CDR3 contains 11 residues. The V and J ends lost 6 bases and 8 bases respectively, with 8 bases between them. The germline CDR1 and CDR2 sequences are MNHNS and SASEGT. The same specimen was also included in a second study, on T cells in Graves' hyperthyroidism and ophthalmopathy. That paper adds: The TCR CDR3 was amplified in a first-round RT-PCR using the HTBI primer set.

The receptor's source is a middle-aged woman with Graves disease. The source was peripheral blood mononuclear cells (PBMCs), collected at new diagnosis, from a patient treated with antithyroid drugs. This chain joins TRBV6-1 and TRBJ2-1; D not certain. CDR3 loop: CASSPTDEQFF. CDR3 DNA sequence: TGTGCCAGCAGCCCGACGGATGAGCAGTTCTTC.